Listed below are T cell receptor beta chains from one sample, sequenced in a study of T cell changes during pregnancy in multiple sclerosis. Using immunoSEQ multiplex PCR, the repertoire was profiled, and TCRdb retains in-frame clones only, with some absent. The sample has around 57,000 clones, about nine tenths seen once; the top ten hold 1% to 1.5%. The sample was peripheral blood, taken after pregnancy. The receptors originated from a female donor in good health, enrolled as a control in a pregnancy study. CDR3s include the opening cysteine and the closing phenylalanine or tryptophan. A D gene is named only where the DNA matches it firmly. Only some rows state a clone size, as once, few, many or a class for expanded clones.

CASSEGHGPSYEQYF | TGTGCCAGCAGCGAGGGACACGGACCCTCCTACGAGCAGTACTTC | TRBV9 | . | . | TRBJ2-7
CASSPPGRGLAFF | TGTGCCAGCTCACCACCGGGTCGCGGGCTCGCTTTCTTT | TRBV18 | . | . | TRBJ1-1
CASSLTGGDQPQHF | TGTGCCAGCAGTTTGACAGGGGGGGATCAGCCCCAGCATTTT | TRBV27 | . | TRBD1 | TRBJ1-5
CASSSGTSGVYEQFF | TGTGCCAGCAGTTCCGGGACTAGCGGGGTCTATGAGCAGTTCTTC | TRBV7-3 | . | TRBD2 | TRBJ2-1
CASSFGSGGPSTDTQYF | TGTGCCAGCAGCTTCGGTAGCGGGGGCCCTAGCACAGATACGCAGTATTTT | TRBV5-7 | once | TRBD2 | TRBJ2-3
CASSLGGLNEKLFF | TGTGCCAGCAGCTTAGGGGGGCTTAATGAAAAACTGTTTTTT | TRBV7-2 | . | . | TRBJ1-4
CASSWEQGGYTF | TGTGCCAGCAGCTGGGAACAGGGTGGCTACACCTTC | TRBV7-2 | . | . | TRBJ1-2
CASSQTVAPTYEQYF | TGCGCCAGCAGCCAGACAGTTGCTCCCACCTACGAGCAGTACTTC | TRBV4-3 | . | . | TRBJ2-7
CASSLGQYYQPQHF | TGTGCCAGCAGCTTGGGACAGTATTATCAGCCCCAGCATTTT | TRBV5-6 | . | . | TRBJ1-5
CASSEDSNTEAFF | TGTGCCAGCAGCGAGGACTCGAACACTGAAGCTTTCTTT | TRBV9 | . | . | TRBJ1-1
CASSQTNRGPYGYTF | TGCGCCAGCAGCCAAACAAACAGGGGGCCCTATGGCTACACCTTC | TRBV4-3 | . | TRBD1 | TRBJ1-2
CASSSGTVNTEAFF | TGTGCCAGCAGTTCGGGGACAGTGAACACTGAAGCTTTCTTT | TRBV6-5 | few | TRBD1 | TRBJ1-1
CASSYTGTTDYEQYF | TGTGCCAGCAGTTATACCGGGACAACCGACTACGAGCAGTACTTC | TRBV5-4 | . | . | TRBJ2-7
CASQVQGQETQYF | TGTGCCAGTCAGGTACAGGGGCAAGAGACCCAGTACTTC | TRBV19 | . | TRBD1 | TRBJ2-5
CASSIGQGAGNTEAFF | TGCGCCAGCAGCATAGGACAGGGGGCAGGGAACACTGAAGCTTTCTTT | TRBV5-1 | . | TRBD1 | TRBJ1-1
CASSPSVDTEAFF | TGCGCCAGCAGCCCTAGCGTGGACACTGAAGCTTTCTTT | TRBV4-3 | few | . | TRBJ1-1
CASSPVSGSTDTQYF | TGTGCCAGCAGCCCGGTTAGCGGAAGCACAGATACGCAGTATTTT | TRBV27 | . | . | TRBJ2-3
CASSLDSGAGGYTF | TGTGCCAGCAGCTTAGATTCCGGGGCGGGAGGCTACACCTTC | TRBV7-2 | . | . | TRBJ1-2
CAISESIGSGVTDTQYF | TGTGCCATCAGTGAGTCTATTGGTAGCGGGGTCACAGATACGCAGTATTTT | TRBV10-3 | once | TRBD2 | TRBJ2-3
CAWSGRLAGVGEQFF | TGTGCCTGGAGTGGAAGACTAGCGGGGGTCGGGGAGCAGTTCTTC | TRBV30 | . | TRBD2 | TRBJ2-1
CASSLNDRENTEAFF | TGTGCCAGCAGCTTAAACGACAGAGAGAACACTGAAGCTTTCTTT | TRBV7-3 | . | . | TRBJ1-1
CASSFFGTGSSPLHF | TGTGCCAGCAGCTTCTTTGGGACAGGGAGTTCACCCCTCCACTTT | TRBV7-2 | . | TRBD1 | TRBJ1-6
CASSVQGSAGELFF | TGTGCCAGCAGCGTACAGGGGTCGGCCGGGGAGCTGTTTTTT | TRBV9 | once | . | TRBJ2-2
CASRRENTGELFF | TGTGCCAGTAGACGGGAGAACACCGGGGAGCTGTTTTTT | TRBV19 | . | . | TRBJ2-2
CASSSYGRNTEAFF | TGTGCCAGCAGTTCTTACGGGAGGAACACTGAAGCTTTCTTT | TRBV7-8 | . | . | TRBJ1-1
CASSGPTGDTEAFF | TGTGCCAGCAGCGGGCCGACAGGGGACACTGAAGCTTTCTTT | TRBV7-2 | once | TRBD1 | TRBJ1-1
CASSPGKMGAMDEKLFF | TGCGCCAGCAGCCCCGGCAAAATGGGGGCTATGGATGAAAAACTGTTTTTT | TRBV4-3 | . | . | TRBJ1-4
CSATGGTGWNTEAFF | TGCAGCGCTACAGGCGGGACAGGGTGGAACACTGAAGCTTTCTTT | TRBV29-1 | . | TRBD1 | TRBJ1-1
CASSLAGGVSYGYTF | TGTGCCAGCAGCTTGGCAGGGGGCGTATCCTATGGCTACACCTTC | TRBV5-6 | . | TRBD1 | TRBJ1-2
CAWSVTGTEAFF | TGTGCCTGGAGTGTAACAGGCACTGAAGCTTTCTTT | TRBV30 | few | . | TRBJ1-1
CASSFGSRQGNSPLHF | TGTGCCAGCAGCTTCGGATCCAGACAGGGCAATTCACCCCTCCACTTT | TRBV7-2 | few | TRBD1 | TRBJ1-6
CASSLEDRPALHF | TGTGCCAGCAGCTTGGAGGACAGGCCGGCCCTCCACTTT | TRBV5-4 | . | TRBD1 | TRBJ1-6
CASTYRAAKNIQYF | TGTGCCAGCACGTACAGGGCGGCCAAAAACATTCAGTACTTC | TRBV2 | . | . | TRBJ2-4
CASSATGGNEKLFF | TGTGCCAGCAGCGCGACAGGGGGCAATGAAAAACTGTTTTTT | TRBV7-2 | . | TRBD1 | TRBJ1-4
CASSQVRGTGEQYF | TGCGCCAGCAGCCAAGTTAGGGGAACAGGGGAGCAGTACTTC | TRBV4-3 | once | . | TRBJ2-7
CAWTGGYEQYF | TGTGCCTGGACGGGGGGCTACGAGCAGTACTTC | TRBV30 | . | TRBD2 | TRBJ2-7